Here is one TCR beta chain with its context. The record originates from a study of blood T cell repertoires in COVID-19. Background on the study: T cells, B-cell-depleted T cells, or PBMCs supplied cDNA or gDNA.

Trimming removed 1 base from V and 8 bases from J, with 17 bases in between. Germline CDR1 and CDR2: LNHDA and SQIVND (reference sequence). The CDR3 covers 16 residues. Authors' methods: Reference gene primer amplification yielded estimated nucleated cell counts. Produced via immunoSEQ multiplex PCR; TCRdb's table is partial and in-frame only. The DNA gave D and trimming, while V, J and clone size come from that table. The profile shows hundreds of thousands of clones, about 90% of them singletons. The sample taken for sequencing was peripheral blood. The sequence derives from a woman between 18 and 29 years old with acute or convalescent COVID-19. The chain carries TRBV19 and TRBJ1-4, with a weak D call TRBD1 (5 bases). The CDR3 spells CASSIGVWAGNEKLFF. The DNA for the CDR3 is TGTGCCAGTAGTATAGGGGTTTGGGCAGGGAACGAAAAACTGTTTTTT.